The rows below give T cell receptor beta chains drawn from one sample of a study of T cells in Graves' hyperthyroidism and ophthalmopathy. MiXCR, run by TCRdb on the multiplex PCR reads, gives a single entry per CDR3 protein. Of fewer than 650,000 distinct CDR3 sequences listed, 13% to 15% are singletons. Material: blood. All receptors derive from a woman under 30 with Graves' ophthalmopathy. Both conserved end residues are part of each CDR3. A D gene is named only where the DNA matches it firmly. Expanded clones get a size class; other rows say once, few or many, or leave the size out.

d_call: -
j_call: TRBJ1-4
v_call: TRBV3-1
clone_size: -
cdr3_aa: CASSQEWATNGKLFF
cdr3_nt: TGTGCCAGCAGCCAAGAGTGGGCAACTAATGGAAAACTGTTTTTT

d_call: -
j_call: TRBJ2-7
v_call: TRBV5-8
clone_size: few
cdr3_aa: CASSLGQNPTYEQYF
cdr3_nt: TGTGCCAGCAGCTTAGGACAGAATCCAACCTACGAGCAGTACTTC

d_call: TRBD2
j_call: TRBJ2-2
v_call: TRBV7-9
clone_size: -
cdr3_aa: CASSPGLAGAIGELFF
cdr3_nt: TGTGCCAGCAGCCCGGGACTAGCGGGTGCTATAGGGGAGCTGTTTTTT

d_call: -
j_call: TRBJ1-5
v_call: TRBV6-1
clone_size: many
cdr3_aa: CASSFYRAGDQPQHF
cdr3_nt: TGTGCCAGCAGTTTTTACAGGGCGGGAGATCAGCCCCAGCATTTT

d_call: -
j_call: TRBJ2-6
v_call: TRBV2
clone_size: many
cdr3_aa: CASCSGANVLTF
cdr3_nt: TGTGCCAGCTGTAGTGGGGCCAACGTCCTGACTTTC

d_call: -
j_call: TRBJ2-1
v_call: TRBV7-9
clone_size: few
cdr3_aa: CASSLGGGGNNEQFF
cdr3_nt: TGTGCCAGCAGCTTAGGGGGGGGCGGCAACAATGAGCAGTTCTTC

d_call: -
j_call: TRBJ1-1
v_call: TRBV12-3/TRBV12-4
clone_size: -
cdr3_aa: CASSLRTNTGAFF
cdr3_nt: TGTGCCAGCAGTTTACGGACGAACACTGGAGCTTTCTTT

d_call: TRBD2
j_call: TRBJ2-5
v_call: TRBV5-5
clone_size: -
cdr3_aa: CASSLAASGSVGETQYF
cdr3_nt: TGTGCCAGCAGCTTGGCGGCTAGCGGGAGTGTAGGAGAGACCCAGTACTTC

d_call: TRBD1
j_call: TRBJ2-4
v_call: TRBV27
clone_size: many
cdr3_aa: CASSLYGTGQAKNIQYF
cdr3_nt: TGTGCCAGCAGTTTATATGGGACAGGGCAAGCCAAAAACATTCAGTACTTC

d_call: TRBD2
j_call: TRBJ2-3
v_call: TRBV7-8
clone_size: many
cdr3_aa: CASSLVGGWGIDTDTQYF
cdr3_nt: TGTGCCAGCAGCTTAGTGGGGGGGTGGGGGATCGACACAGATACGCAGTATTTT

d_call: TRBD2
j_call: TRBJ2-7
v_call: TRBV27
clone_size: many
cdr3_aa: CASSHSGRGEQYF
cdr3_nt: TGTGCCAGCAGTCATAGCGGGAGAGGCGAGCAGTACTTC

d_call: -
j_call: TRBJ1-2
v_call: TRBV20-1
clone_size: many
cdr3_aa: CSASTGVDYGYTF
cdr3_nt: TGCAGTGCTAGTACGGGGGTGGACTATGGCTACACCTTC

d_call: -
j_call: TRBJ1-2
v_call: TRBV19
clone_size: few
cdr3_aa: CASSNTRGAGYTF
cdr3_nt: TGTGCCAGTAGTAACACTCGGGGTGCTGGCTACACCTTC

d_call: TRBD2
j_call: TRBJ2-5
v_call: TRBV7-2
clone_size: many
cdr3_aa: CASSRGLALQETQYF
cdr3_nt: TGTGCCAGCAGCCGCGGACTAGCCCTGCAAGAGACCCAGTACTTC

d_call: -
j_call: TRBJ2-7
v_call: TRBV7-9
clone_size: many
cdr3_aa: CASSLVGGKGSYEQYF
cdr3_nt: TGTGCCAGCAGCTTAGTGGGGGGCAAGGGATCCTACGAGCAGTACTTC

d_call: TRBD1
j_call: TRBJ2-7
v_call: TRBV19
clone_size: few
cdr3_aa: CASSMGQGDDEQYF
cdr3_nt: TGTGCCAGTAGTATGGGACAGGGAGACGACGAGCAGTACTTC

d_call: -
j_call: TRBJ2-5
v_call: TRBV9
clone_size: many
cdr3_aa: CASSVGNDLRGQETQYF
cdr3_nt: TGTGCCAGCAGCGTTGGGAACGATCTTCGGGGTCAAGAGACCCAGTACTTC

d_call: -
j_call: TRBJ2-6
v_call: TRBV3-1
clone_size: -
cdr3_aa: CASSQGAAGANVLTF
cdr3_nt: TGTGCCAGCAGCCAAGGGGCGGCAGGGGCGAACGTCCTGACTTTC

d_call: TRBD2
j_call: TRBJ2-5
v_call: TRBV9
clone_size: few
cdr3_aa: CASSLAGSQETQYF
cdr3_nt: TGTGCCAGCAGTCTAGCGGGGTCACAAGAGACCCAGTACTTC

d_call: -
j_call: TRBJ2-7
v_call: TRBV10-2
clone_size: many
cdr3_aa: CASSLLGGSEGYEQYF
cdr3_nt: TGCGCCAGCAGTCTCCTGGGGGGTAGCGAGGGGTACGAGCAGTACTTC

d_call: -
j_call: TRBJ1-5
v_call: TRBV15
clone_size: many
cdr3_aa: CATSRALGQPQHF
cdr3_nt: TGTGCCACCAGCAGAGCCTTAGGTCAGCCCCAGCATTTT

d_call: -
j_call: TRBJ2-7
v_call: TRBV20-1
clone_size: -
cdr3_aa: CSARDPGTGSVPYEQYF
cdr3_nt: TGCAGTGCTAGAGACCCAGGGACCGGTTCTGTCCCTTACGAGCAGTACTTC

d_call: TRBD1
j_call: TRBJ1-2
v_call: TRBV28
clone_size: -
cdr3_aa: CASSPLTGGHGYTF
cdr3_nt: TGTGCCAGCAGTCCCTTGACAGGGGGCCATGGCTACACCTTC

d_call: TRBD1
j_call: TRBJ2-1
v_call: TRBV24-1
clone_size: few
cdr3_aa: CATGQGVYNEQFF
cdr3_nt: TGTGCCACCGGACAGGGGGTATACAATGAGCAGTTCTTC

d_call: TRBD2
j_call: TRBJ2-5
v_call: TRBV2
clone_size: many
cdr3_aa: CASRNPRREQYQETQYF
cdr3_nt: TGTGCCAGCAGGAACCCTAGGCGGGAGCAGTACCAAGAGACCCAGTACTTC

d_call: -
j_call: TRBJ1-2
v_call: TRBV10-3
clone_size: -
cdr3_aa: CATQGLDYGYTF
cdr3_nt: TGTGCCACCCAGGGTTTAGACTATGGCTACACCTTC

d_call: -
j_call: TRBJ2-1
v_call: TRBV20-1
clone_size: many
cdr3_aa: CSAKGGTDNEQFF
cdr3_nt: TGCAGTGCTAAAGGGGGGACTGACAATGAGCAGTTCTTC

d_call: TRBD1
j_call: TRBJ1-6
v_call: TRBV27
clone_size: many
cdr3_aa: CASSLRQGRNGNNSPLHF
cdr3_nt: TGTGCCAGCAGTTTAAGACAGGGGCGAAACGGAAATAATTCACCCCTCCACTTT

d_call: -
j_call: TRBJ2-6
v_call: TRBV30
clone_size: few
cdr3_aa: CAWSEGSGANVLTF
cdr3_nt: TGTGCCTGGAGTGAGGGTTCCGGGGCCAACGTCCTGACTTTC

d_call: -
j_call: TRBJ2-3
v_call: TRBV12-3/TRBV12-4
clone_size: few
cdr3_aa: CASRSGPSTDTQYF
cdr3_nt: TGTGCCAGCAGATCGGGCCCTAGCACAGATACGCAGTATTTT

d_call: -
j_call: TRBJ2-7
v_call: TRBV6-1
clone_size: few
cdr3_aa: CASSEGVLPYEQYF
cdr3_nt: TGTGCCAGCAGTGAAGGCGTACTTCCCTACGAGCAGTACTTC

d_call: -
j_call: TRBJ2-2
v_call: TRBV25-1
clone_size: few
cdr3_aa: CASSLLGEAGELFF
cdr3_nt: TGTGCCAGCAGTCTCCTAGGGGAGGCCGGGGAGCTGTTTTTT

d_call: TRBD1
j_call: TRBJ1-2
v_call: TRBV27
clone_size: many
cdr3_aa: CAPRGRDRSMGYGYTF
cdr3_nt: TGTGCCCCCCGGGGGAGGGACAGATCTATGGGCTATGGCTACACCTTC

d_call: -
j_call: TRBJ1-4
v_call: TRBV12-3/TRBV12-4
clone_size: many
cdr3_aa: CASSPYESNEKLFF
cdr3_nt: TGTGCCAGCAGTCCTTATGAGAGCAATGAAAAACTGTTTTTT

d_call: -
j_call: TRBJ2-1
v_call: TRBV2
clone_size: many
cdr3_aa: CASRSHEQFF
cdr3_nt: TGTGCCAGCAGAAGCCATGAGCAGTTCTTC

d_call: -
j_call: TRBJ2-6
v_call: TRBV12-3/TRBV12-4
clone_size: many
cdr3_aa: CASSPTGANVLTF
cdr3_nt: TGTGCCAGCAGCCCTACTGGGGCCAACGTCCTGACTTTC

d_call: -
j_call: TRBJ1-1
v_call: TRBV6-1
clone_size: many
cdr3_aa: CASSSRREGTEAFF
cdr3_nt: TGTGCCAGCAGTTCGCGCAGGGAAGGGACTGAAGCTTTCTTT

d_call: -
j_call: TRBJ2-1
v_call: TRBV12-3/TRBV12-4
clone_size: many
cdr3_aa: CASSLRLSYNEQFF
cdr3_nt: TGTGCCAGCAGTTTAAGACTTTCCTACAATGAGCAGTTCTTC

d_call: -
j_call: TRBJ2-1
v_call: TRBV25-1
clone_size: -
cdr3_aa: CASSGPIPQQFF
cdr3_nt: TGTGCCAGCAGTGGACCTATTCCACAGCAGTTCTTC

d_call: TRBD1
j_call: TRBJ1-5
v_call: TRBV28
clone_size: many
cdr3_aa: CASRTGLENQPQHF
cdr3_nt: TGTGCCAGCAGGACAGGGCTGGAAAATCAGCCCCAGCATTTT

d_call: TRBD1
j_call: TRBJ2-7
v_call: TRBV7-2
clone_size: many
cdr3_aa: CASSLYGDRQYF
cdr3_nt: TGTGCCAGCAGCTTATACGGGGACAGGCAGTACTTC

d_call: -
j_call: TRBJ2-2
v_call: TRBV12-3/TRBV12-4
clone_size: many
cdr3_aa: CASNADPSNTGELFF
cdr3_nt: TGTGCCAGTAACGCGGACCCAAGCAACACCGGGGAGCTGTTTTTT

d_call: TRBD2
j_call: TRBJ2-1
v_call: TRBV19
clone_size: few
cdr3_aa: CASSILAGNNEQFF
cdr3_nt: TGTGCCAGTAGTATACTAGCGGGAAACAATGAGCAGTTCTTC

d_call: TRBD2
j_call: TRBJ2-7
v_call: TRBV5-1
clone_size: many
cdr3_aa: CASTPRAGVVYEQYF
cdr3_nt: TGCGCCAGCACCCCCCGAGCGGGAGTCGTGTACGAGCAGTACTTC

d_call: TRBD1
j_call: TRBJ2-1
v_call: TRBV6-2/TRBV6-3
clone_size: few
cdr3_aa: CASSRQGGGAQSSYNEQFF
cdr3_nt: TGTGCCAGCAGTCGACAGGGGGGGGGAGCCCAAAGCTCCTACAATGAGCAGTTCTTC

d_call: -
j_call: TRBJ1-4
v_call: TRBV14
clone_size: -
cdr3_aa: CASSQFKGASAEKLFF
cdr3_nt: TGTGCCAGCAGCCAATTTAAGGGTGCCTCGGCTGAAAAACTGTTTTTT

d_call: TRBD1
j_call: TRBJ2-3
v_call: TRBV7-9
clone_size: many
cdr3_aa: CASRMGGQGGTDTQYF
cdr3_nt: TGTGCCAGCAGAATGGGCGGACAGGGAGGCACAGATACGCAGTATTTT

d_call: -
j_call: TRBJ1-6
v_call: TRBV27
clone_size: few
cdr3_aa: CASSLRGLESPLHF
cdr3_nt: TGTGCCAGCAGTTTAAGGGGATTAGAGTCACCCCTCCACTTT

d_call: -
j_call: TRBJ1-1
v_call: TRBV12-3/TRBV12-4
clone_size: many
cdr3_aa: CASEHPLHRTDTEAFF
cdr3_nt: TGTGCCAGCGAACATCCACTCCACAGGACAGACACTGAAGCTTTCTTT

d_call: -
j_call: TRBJ2-5
v_call: TRBV18
clone_size: -
cdr3_aa: CAGSWGETQYF
cdr3_nt: TGTGCCGGCTCGTGGGGGGAGACCCAGTACTTC

d_call: TRBD2
j_call: TRBJ2-2
v_call: TRBV7-9
clone_size: few
cdr3_aa: CASSPPTSGGNTGELFF
cdr3_nt: TGTGCCAGCAGCCCCCCGACTAGCGGGGGAAACACCGGGGAGCTGTTTTTT

d_call: TRBD2
j_call: TRBJ2-1
v_call: TRBV4-1
clone_size: -
cdr3_aa: CASSQVMGLAGFNEQFF
cdr3_nt: TGCGCCAGCAGCCAAGTCATGGGACTAGCGGGATTTAATGAGCAGTTCTTC

d_call: TRBD1
j_call: TRBJ2-7
v_call: TRBV20-1
clone_size: many
cdr3_aa: CSARDLGTGNYEQYF
cdr3_nt: TGCAGTGCTAGAGATCTAGGGACAGGTAACTACGAGCAGTACTTC

d_call: -
j_call: TRBJ1-4
v_call: TRBV7-8
clone_size: many
cdr3_aa: CASSHKGASEKLFF
cdr3_nt: TGTGCCAGCAGCCACAAGGGAGCTAGTGAAAAACTGTTTTTT